The 22 T cell receptor beta chains below come from one sample, sequenced in a study of T cells in Graves' hyperthyroidism and ophthalmopathy. RNA transcripts gave rise to amplified TCR beta CDR3 regions. Primed by the HTBI set, a first-round RT-PCR was run on the TCR CDR3. TCRdb analysed the multiplex PCR reads with MiXCR anew, one entry per CDR3 protein. Found here are a few hundred thousand distinct CDR3 sequences, approximately 15% of them singletons; the top ten hold less than 15%. The sample was blood. The receptors stem from a woman aged 40 to 50 with Graves' hyperthyroidism that later progressed to Graves' ophthalmopathy.

This clonotype came up many times. The chain carries TRBV10-3 and TRBJ2-1; TRBD1 matches 8 bases. This CDR3 has 16 residues. Germline V gene sequence: CDR1 ENHRY, CDR2 SYGVKD. Trimming at V came to 5 bases and at J to 4 bases, leaving 10 bases not matched to a gene. This CDR3 is CAISIGTGHAYNEQFF. DNA for the CDR3: TGTGCCATCAGTATCGGGACAGGACACGCTTACAATGAGCAGTTCTTC.

This clonotype was seen ten or more times. This chain links TRBV7-2 with TRBJ2-2; D uncertain. The germline V gene has CDR1 SGHTA and CDR2 FQGNSA. V was shortened by 4 bases and J by 4 bases, with 7 bases between the two germline ends. This CDR3 has 13 residues. CDR3: CASSYYVTGELFF. The DNA of the CDR3 is TGTGCCAGCAGCTACTACGTCACCGGGGAGCTGTTTTTT.

There are many counts of this clonotype. This chain links TRBV28 with TRBJ2-7, with TRBD2 matching over 9 bases. This CDR3 comprises 15 residues. Germline V gene lookup returns CDR1 MDHEN and CDR2 SYDVKM. The trim removed 5 bases at V and 6 bases at J, leaving 11 bases unmatched. CDR3 sequence: CASSHHVAGETEQYF. The CDR3 nucleotides are TGTGCCAGCAGTCATCACGTAGCGGGAGAAACCGAGCAGTACTTC.

This clonotype was seen more than once but under ten times. The chain is built from TRBV7-9 and TRBJ2-3; 8 bases map to TRBD2. Germline V lookup: CDR1 SEHNR, CDR2 FQNEAQ (reference sequence). With 2 bases clipped from V and 4 bases from J, the junction kept 2 bases outside the gene matches. The CDR3 covers 14 residues. The CDR3 DNA sequence: TGTGCCAGCAGCTTATCGCGGGAGGCAGATACGCAGTATTTT. It is translated as CASSLSREADTQYF. The whole variable domain, filled in from reference TRBV7-9 and TRBJ2-3, reads DTGVSQNPRHKITKRGQNVTFRCDPISEHNRLYWYRQTLGQGPEFLTYFQNEAQLEKSRLLSDRFSAERPKGSFSTLEIQRTEQGDSAMYLCASSLSREADTQYFGPGTRLTVL.

In its sample, this clonotype was seen many times. J is TRBJ2-7 and V is TRBV28; the match to TRBD2 covers 8 bases. This CDR3 region has 15 residues. The germline V gene has CDR1 MDHEN and CDR2 SYDVKM. Trimming cost V 7 bases and J 0 bases; bases outside gene matches: 8. The CDR3 reads CASTLGSGASYEQYF. CDR3 bases: TGTGCCAGCACCCTGGGTAGCGGGGCCTCCTACGAGCAGTACTTC.

This clonotype was observed many times. V gene TRBV6-5 combines with J gene TRBJ2-6; D may match TRBD1 or TRBD2 (5 bases each). This CDR3 is 16 amino acids long. Germline V lookup: CDR1 MNHEY, CDR2 SVGAGI. V shed 2 bases and J shed 0 bases, with 8 bases lying between them. CDR3 sequence: CASSYGGNSGANVLTF. As DNA, the CDR3 is TGTGCCAGCAGTTACGGGGGAAACTCTGGGGCCAACGTCCTGACTTTC.

The CDR3 here is CSARDGSGYTEAFF. CDR3 coding DNA: TGCAGTGCTAGAGATGGGTCGGGGTACACTGAAGCTTTCTTT. The rearrangement uses TRBV20-1 and TRBJ1-1; D is undetermined. The germline V gene has CDR1 DFQATT and CDR2 SNEGSKA (reference sequence). This CDR3 is 14 amino acids long. Between the trimmed V and J ends, which lost 0 bases and 3 bases, there was a span of 11 bases.

This clonotype has ten or more counts. This chain links TRBV18 with TRBJ2-1; 11 nucleotides agree with TRBD2. The ends lost 2 bases at V and 9 bases at J; junction bases unmatched: 3. Germline CDR1 KGHSH, CDR2 LQKENI. The CDR3 consists of 14 residues. The CDR3, as DNA: TGTGCCAGCTCACCAACTAGCGGGAGAGTTGAGCAGTTCTTC. This encodes CASSPTSGRVEQFF.

This clonotype was detected many times. The CDR3 is CASSQVGEYNEQFF. DNA of the CDR3: TGTGCCAGCAGCCAAGTTGGGGAGTACAATGAGCAGTTCTTC. V gene TRBV3-1 combines with J gene TRBJ2-1, with D possibly being TRBD2 (5 bases). Trimming shortened V by 1 base and J by 4 bases, and 8 bases separated the two germline ends. Germline CDR1 reads LGHDT; CDR2 reads YNNKEL (reference sequence). This CDR3 has 14 amino acids.

This clonotype was seen a handful of times. The chain couples TRBV29-1 to TRBJ1-2; TRBD1 matches at 11 bases. V lost 7 bases, J lost 7 bases, and 5 bases stayed unmatched. The length of the CDR3 is 12 residues. Germline CDR1 is SQVTM and CDR2 is ANQGSEA. This CDR3 reads CSGGQGAGGYTF. The CDR3 DNA is TGCAGCGGCGGACAGGGGGCAGGTGGCTACACCTTC.

In the case of this clonotype: At one of its ends the junction is not consistent with the germline gene, which may arise from a read error. The CDR3 is CTSSRLAVTDTQYF. The CDR3 nucleotides are TGTACCAGCAGCCGCCTAGCGGTCACAGATACGCAGTATTTT. This chain joins TRBV3-1 and TRBJ2-3, with 7 bases that match TRBD2. The CDR3 has 14 amino acids. CDR1 is LGHDT, CDR2 YNNKEL, per germline (reference sequence).

Comment on this clonotype: It may be a read error: a sequence one base away is much more abundant. CDR3 nucleotide sequence: TGTGCCAGCAGCTACTACGGGGGGAGTCAGCCCCAGCATTTT. Translating it yields CASSYYGGSQPQHF. The chain is built from TRBV7-8 and TRBJ1-5, with a tentative D call TRBD1 (5 bases). V was clipped by 4 bases and J by 6 bases, with 13 bases between them. The V gene's germline CDR1 is SGHVS and CDR2 FQNEAQ. The CDR3 runs 14 residues.

The rearrangement links TRBV20-1 to TRBJ2-3, with D perhaps TRBD1 (5 bases). CDR3 length equals 14 residues. Deletions cut 1 base from V and 1 base from J, with 9 bases between. From germline, CDR1 is DFQATT and CDR2 SNEGSKA (reference sequence). The CDR3 region is CSARGLGGTDTQYF. In nucleotides, the CDR3 is TGCAGTGCTAGAGGTTTAGGGGGCACAGATACGCAGTATTTT.

Comments on this clonotype: A read error is possible here, since a much larger clone lies one base away. The chain recombines TRBV15 with TRBJ2-3; TRBD2 agrees at 9 bases. CDR1 and CDR2 (germline): LNHNV, YYDKDF (reference sequence). The CDR3 covers 18 residues. V lost 0 bases to trimming and J lost 2 bases; unmatched junction nucleotides: 9. CDR3 nucleotide sequence: TGTGCCACCAGCAGAGATTACGGGATAGCGGGAGACACAGATACGCAGTATTTT. It codes for CATSRDYGIAGDTDTQYF.

The table lists this clonotype with many counts. CDR3 residues: CASSALGVGNTEAFF. As DNA, the CDR3 is TGTGCCAGTAGTGCATTGGGGGTGGGGAACACTGAAGCTTTCTTT. The gene calls are TRBV19 and TRBJ1-1, with a weak D call TRBD1 (5 bases). Between the trimmed V and J ends, which lost 5 bases and 1 base, there was a span of 14 bases. Germline CDR1 LNHDA, CDR2 SQIVND (reference sequence). The CDR3 loop spans 15 amino acids. The full variable domain, with the rest looked up from reference TRBV19 and TRBJ1-1, is DGGITQSPKYLFRKEGQNVTLSCEQNLNHDAMYWYRQDPGQGLRLIYYSQIVNDFQKGDIAEGYSVSREKKESFPLTVTSAQKNPTAFYLCASSALGVGNTEAFFGQGTRLTVV.

This clonotype has a count of ten or more. The chain uses TRBV5-5 and TRBJ1-2; D remains unclear. The CDR3 spans 14 residues. CDR1 is SGHKS and CDR2 is YYEKEE in the germline V gene (reference sequence). Trimming stripped 0 bases from V and 4 bases from J, with 10 bases between. Here the CDR3 DNA reads TGTGCCAGCAGCTTGGGGGGATCGACCTATGGCTACACCTTC. Translating it yields CASSLGGSTYGYTF.

The V gene is TRBV24-1, the J gene TRBJ2-3, with D possibly TRBD2 on 6 matching bases. This CDR3 is built from 15 residues. V was clipped by 3 bases and J by 2 bases, with 11 bases between them. Germline loops: CDR1 KGHDR, CDR2 SFDVKD. CDR3 nucleotide sequence: TGTGCCACCAGTGATCCGAGGAGGGACACAGATACGCAGTATTTT. As protein: CATSDPRRDTDTQYF.

In its sample, this clonotype was seen many times. The genes are TRBV7-9 and TRBJ2-1, with TRBD2 identical over 9 bases. The CDR3 loop spans 18 amino acids. Unmatched junction bases numbered 15, after V lost 4 bases and J lost 5 bases. Germline V lookup: CDR1 SEHNR, CDR2 FQNEAQ (reference sequence). The CDR3 loop is CASSSNANPSGNNNEQFF. The DNA for the CDR3 is TGTGCCAGCAGCTCTAACGCGAACCCTAGCGGGAATAACAATGAGCAGTTCTTC.

This clonotype occurred many times. The rearrangement uses TRBV10-2 and TRBJ2-7, with D hard to call. Between the trimmed V and J ends, which lost 2 bases and 5 bases, there was a span of 4 bases. Germline CDR1 and CDR2: WSHSY and SAAADI. The CDR3 totals 11 residues. The CDR3 DNA reads TGCGCCAGCAGTGAGCGGGACGAGCAGTACTTC. Its translation: CASSERDEQYF.

Note on this clonotype: A read error is possible here, since a much larger clone lies one base away. The chain carries TRBV20-1 and TRBJ2-7, with 7 bases fitting TRBD1. The CDR3 extends over 15 amino acids. Germline V gives CDR1 DFQATT, CDR2 SNEGSKA (reference sequence). CDR3: CSAPPIGDRSYEQCF. In DNA form, the CDR3 reads TGCAGTGCCCCGCCGATAGGGGACAGATCCTACGAGCAGTGCTTC.

This clonotype was recorded at least ten times. J is TRBJ2-7 and V is TRBV14; D not resolved. CDR3 length equals 14 residues. Trimming took off 1 base at V and 0 bases at J, with 7 bases between the two ends. Germline-derived CDR1 and CDR2 are SGHDN and FVKESK. The CDR3 bases are TGTGCCAGCAGCCAAGCTCCAAGCTCCTACGAGCAGTACTTC. This sequence encodes CASSQAPSSYEQYF.

This clonotype turned up a few times. The CDR3 spells CASSYSGTLTGELFF. In DNA form, the CDR3 reads TGTGCCAGCAGTTACTCGGGGACCCTCACCGGGGAGCTGTTTTTT. The gene calls are TRBV6-5 and TRBJ2-2; D could derive from TRBD1 or TRBD2 (5 bases each). Trimming left V 0 bases short and J 4 bases short, with 9 bases between. Germline V gives CDR1 MNHEY, CDR2 SVGAGI. CDR3 length: 15 amino acids.